This entry describes one TCR beta chain. The antigen is undetermined. Some clones are missing from TCRdb's copy, which holds only in-frame ones; the method was immunoSEQ multiplex PCR. The sample shows approximately 70,000 clones, 94% of them seen only once. Trimming cost V 4 bases and J 10 bases; bases outside gene matches: 14. The CDR3 length is 15 residues. Germline CDR1 is SGHRS and CDR2 is YFSETQ. This sample stems from a study of cytomegalovirus exposure and HLA in healthy donors. Background on the study: A later analysis reported the approximately 120 validation repertoires used the same platform as the approximately 650 first-cohort repertoires.

Study-level points and caveats: A later analysis found first-cohort TCR clusters tended to co-occur in the roughly 120 validation repertoires. Most TCR sequences proved rare, with some public TCRs found in many donors.

This TCR was sampled from a woman aged 18-29 years in good health and CMV-seronegative. V is TRBV5-1 and J is TRBJ2-1, with 7 bases fitting TRBD2. The specimen sequenced was PBMCs. CDR3 coding DNA: TGCGCCAGCAGCGGCGGGATGGCGGGGGATAGGGAGCAGTTCTTC. Its translation: CASSGGMAGDREQFF.